This passage covers 8 T cell receptor beta chains from one sample sequenced in a study of blood T cell repertoires in COVID-19. Assay used: immunoSEQ multiplex PCR; TCRdb lists only in-frame clones, some missing. The data hold about 130,000 clones, with about four fifths observed a single time. The material sequenced was peripheral blood. The receptors come from a man aged 35 to 55 with active or convalescent COVID-19.

The chain employs TRBV7-2 and TRBJ2-2; perhaps TRBD1 as D (5 bases). CDR1 and CDR2 (germline): SGHTA, FQGNSA. With 0 bases removed from V and 9 bases from J, the gap between germline ends came to 23 bases. The CDR3 totals 18 residues. In nucleotides, the CDR3 is TGTGCCAGCAGCTTAGCGATTCAGGCAAAAGGGGAAGGCCGGGAGCTGTTTTTT. This sequence encodes CASSLAIQAKGEGRELFF.

The chain carries TRBV7-9 and TRBJ1-1; TRBD1 aligns across 11 bases. V lost 4 bases, J lost 4 bases, and 5 bases stayed unmatched. This CDR3 region has 15 residues. Germline V CDR1 and CDR2: SEHNR, FQNEAQ (reference sequence). The CDR3 DNA reads TGTGCCAGCAGCTCCCTGGGGACAGGGGGCACTGAAGCTTTCTTT. Its translation is CASSSLGTGGTEAFF.

The J gene is TRBJ1-2, the V gene TRBV3-1 (or the pseudogene TRBV3-2), with unresolved D. Germline CDR1 LGHDT, CDR2 YNNKEL (reference sequence). Between the trimmed V and J ends, which lost 1 base and 0 bases, there was a span of 6 bases. This CDR3 region has 14 residues. In nucleotides, the CDR3 is TGTGCCAGCAGCCAAGTTACAGCTAACTATGGCTACACCTTC. Translated: CASSQVTANYGYTF.

V gene TRBV30 combines with J gene TRBJ1-3; TRBD1 matches at 8 bases. J gave up 4 bases and V 4 bases, and 0 bases lay outside the gene matches. CDR3 size: 12 residues. The germline V gene encodes CDR1 GTSNPN and CDR2 SVGIG (reference sequence). The CDR3 nucleotides read TGTGCCTGGACAGGGGGCGGAAACACCATATATTTT. Translation gives CAWTGGGNTIYF. The variable domain in full, with the rest retrieved from reference TRBV30 and TRBJ1-3, is SQTIHQWPATLVQPVGSPLSLECTVEGTSNPNLYWYRQAAGRGLQLLFYSVGIGQISSEVPQNLSASRPQDRQFILSSKKLLLSDSGFYLCAWTGGGNTIYFGEGSWLTVV.

The chain carries TRBV4-1 and TRBJ1-2; perhaps TRBD1 as D (5 bases). Trimming left V 1 base short and J 5 bases short, with 8 bases between. The CDR3 is 13 residues long. Germline V lookup: CDR1 MGHRA, CDR2 YSYEKL. The CDR3 protein is CASSQGEGYGYTF. The CDR3 DNA is TGCGCCAGCAGCCAAGGGGAGGGGTATGGCTACACCTTC.

This rearrangement joins TRBV6-1 to TRBJ1-4; no clear D gene. The CDR3 spans 17 residues. The V end lost 3 bases, the J end lost 0 bases, and 14 bases lay between the germline ends. Germline values: CDR1 MNHNS, CDR2 SASEGT. CDR3 in amino acids: CASSEARGHATNEKLFF. As DNA, the CDR3 is TGTGCCAGCAGTGAGGCTAGAGGCCACGCAACTAATGAAAAACTGTTTTTT.

This chain links TRBV25-1 with TRBJ2-3, with D possibly TRBD1 on 6 matching bases. The V end was cut by 4 bases, the J end by 0 bases, with 11 bases between. This CDR3 spans 15 amino acids. Germline V gene data show CDR1 as MGHDK and CDR2 as SYGVNS. The CDR3 loop is CASSVQGPSTDTQYF. For the CDR3, the DNA is TGTGCCAGCAGTGTACAGGGTCCCAGCACAGATACGCAGTATTTT.

V usage is TRBV4-3 and J usage is TRBJ2-5, with TRBD1 as a possible D gene (7 bases). Germline V lookup: CDR1 LGHNA, CDR2 YSLEER. The V and J ends lost 0 bases and 5 bases respectively, with 16 bases between them. This CDR3 has 16 residues. The CDR3 bases are TGCGCCAGCAGCCAAGATGGAGGGGGCCGAGGCGAGACCCAGTACTTC. Protein sequence: CASSQDGGGRGETQYF.